This T cell receptor beta chain originates from a study of blood T cell repertoires in COVID-19 (TCRdb year 2020). With regard to the full study: Collaborator samples came from the United States, Italy and Spain and covered acute and convalescent phases of COVID-19. Samples came from the ongoing ImmuneRACE study (first 160 participants) plus 1,254 subjects from 6 global collaborators. The material from the prospective study consisted of cDNA or gDNA derived from T cells, B-cell-depleted T cells, or PBMCs. HLA class I and class II types, where available, came from metadata supplied by the sample provider rather than from assay-based typing. Nearly every sample came with metadata listing a de-identified subject ID, COVID-19 status, age in years and sex. The repertoires were released in a freely available public database meant as a resource for research on the immune response to SARS-CoV-2. Subjects who had been exposed to COVID-19, were actively infected with it, or had recovered from it provided the deeply sampled blood TCRbeta repertoires that made up the dataset.

TCRbeta CDR3 regions were amplified from genomic DNA using the immunoSEQ Assay, a bias-controlled multiplex PCR. The authors' pipeline ran thus. The number of nucleated cells in each sample was estimated from the amplification of reference gene primers within the assay. To quantify the absolute abundance of each unique TCRbeta CDR3 rearrangement, sequence reads were collapsed and filtered. Productive Simpson clonality was computed per sample as the square root of Simpson's diversity index over productive rearrangements. TCRdb retrieved this table from immuneACCESS and kept in-frame rearrangements only. Not all clones are present; in checked studies, unresolved V genes account for under half, and no reason is known for the remainder. The D gene and trimming were derived from the DNA, and the V and J assignments and clone size from that table. Across this sample there are approximately 92,000 clones, with around 83% seen only once. In total, the top ten clones hold just under 2% of the sample.

The paper as a whole reports these results and caveats: Clinical and demographic metadata were provided uncurated, with the amount varying by source and participant.

V sheds 1 base and J sheds 8 bases, leaving 14 bases between their ends. From the cysteine through the phenylalanine, the CDR3 covers 14 amino acids. Here the CDR3 DNA is all that survives: 42 bases in frame from base 1. CDR1 and CDR2, looked up from the germline V gene (reference sequence), are SEHNR and FQNEAQ. Collaborating institutions collected whole blood in K2EDTA tubes following their own protocols. For TCRbeta analysis, collaborator samples were shipped as frozen whole blood, as isolated PBMCs, or as DNA extracted from either sample type. A note on this clone: It has no known antigen specificity. No base quality values were provided; no much bigger clone lies one nucleotide off.

The rearrangement combines TRBV7-9 with TRBJ1-2, with the D segment identity uncertain. This receptor was obtained from a man aged 65 to 79 with active or convalescent COVID-19. The sample comprised peripheral blood. The CDR3 reads as follows: CASSLGSGSEGYTF. The DNA reads as follows: TGTGCCAGCAGCTTAGGGTCCGGGAGTGAGGGCTACACCTTC.